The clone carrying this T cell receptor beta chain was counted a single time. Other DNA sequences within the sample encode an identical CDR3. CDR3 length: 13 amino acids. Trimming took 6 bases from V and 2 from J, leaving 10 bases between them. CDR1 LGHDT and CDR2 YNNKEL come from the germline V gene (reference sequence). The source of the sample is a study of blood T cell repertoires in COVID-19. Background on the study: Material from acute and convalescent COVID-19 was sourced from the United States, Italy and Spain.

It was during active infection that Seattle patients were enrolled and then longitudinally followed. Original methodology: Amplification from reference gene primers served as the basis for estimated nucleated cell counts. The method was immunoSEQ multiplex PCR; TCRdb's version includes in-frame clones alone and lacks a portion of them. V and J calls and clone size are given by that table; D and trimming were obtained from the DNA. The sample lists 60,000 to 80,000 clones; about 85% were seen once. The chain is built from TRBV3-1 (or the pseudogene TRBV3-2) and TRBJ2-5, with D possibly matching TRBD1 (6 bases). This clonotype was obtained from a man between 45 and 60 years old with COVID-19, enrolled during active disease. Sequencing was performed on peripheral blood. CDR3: CASSQTGQETQYF. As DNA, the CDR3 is TGTGCCAGCAGTCAGACAGGTCAAGAGACCCAGTACTTC.